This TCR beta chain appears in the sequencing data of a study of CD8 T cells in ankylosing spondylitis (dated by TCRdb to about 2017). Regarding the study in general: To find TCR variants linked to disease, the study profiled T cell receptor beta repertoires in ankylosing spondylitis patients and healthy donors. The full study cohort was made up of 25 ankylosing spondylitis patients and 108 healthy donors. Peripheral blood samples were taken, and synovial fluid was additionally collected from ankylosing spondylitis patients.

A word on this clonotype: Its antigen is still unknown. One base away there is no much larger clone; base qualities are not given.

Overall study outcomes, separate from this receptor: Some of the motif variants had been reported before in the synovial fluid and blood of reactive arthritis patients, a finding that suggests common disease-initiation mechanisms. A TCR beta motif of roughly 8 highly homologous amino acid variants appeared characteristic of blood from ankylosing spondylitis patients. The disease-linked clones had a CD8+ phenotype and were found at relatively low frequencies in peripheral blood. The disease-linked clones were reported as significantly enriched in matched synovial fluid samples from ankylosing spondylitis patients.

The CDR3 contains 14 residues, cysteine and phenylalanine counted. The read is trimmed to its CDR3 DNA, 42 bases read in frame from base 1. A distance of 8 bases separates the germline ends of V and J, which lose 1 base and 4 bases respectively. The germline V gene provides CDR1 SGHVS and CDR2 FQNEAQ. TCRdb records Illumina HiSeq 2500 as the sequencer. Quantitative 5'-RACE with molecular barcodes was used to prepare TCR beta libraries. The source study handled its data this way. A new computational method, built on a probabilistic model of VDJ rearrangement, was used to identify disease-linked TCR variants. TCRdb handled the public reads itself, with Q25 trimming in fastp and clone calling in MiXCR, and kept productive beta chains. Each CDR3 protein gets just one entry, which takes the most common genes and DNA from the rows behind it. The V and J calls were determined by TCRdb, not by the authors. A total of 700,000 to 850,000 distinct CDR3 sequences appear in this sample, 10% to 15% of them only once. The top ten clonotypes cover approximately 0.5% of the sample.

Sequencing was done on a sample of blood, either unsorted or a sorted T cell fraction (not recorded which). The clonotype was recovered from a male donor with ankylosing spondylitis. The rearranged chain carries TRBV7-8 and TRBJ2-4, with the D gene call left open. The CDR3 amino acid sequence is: CASSLDGSKNIQYF. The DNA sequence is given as TGTGCCAGCAGCTTAGACGGCAGTAAAAACATTCAGTACTTC.